This TCR beta chain was sequenced in a study of blood T cells in healthy people across ages. PCR was performed a second time for about 7 to 12 cycles using a sample-barcoded 5' primer and a J-beta primer mix. Researchers report that each sample yielded at least 3 million CDR3-containing paired-end reads. Each CDR3 protein gets one entry after TCRdb re-called the 5' RACE reads with MiXCR. The sample carries about 780,000 distinct CDR3 sequences, 46% recorded once. Study observations and caveats: It was found that TCR beta diversity correlated strongly with the percentage of naive T cells.

Germline V gene data show CDR1 as MDHEN and CDR2 as SYDVKM. The CDR3 has 15 residues. Turning to this clonotype: The antigen remains undetermined.

The TCR originated in a man older than 75 in good health. V and J are TRBV28 and TRBJ2-7; D tentatively reads TRBD1 or TRBD2 (6 bases each). Gene TRBJ2-5 matches the end of the DNA better, so the J call may be wrong. The specimen was blood. The CDR3 loop is CASEPPGAPKETQYF. The DNA of the CDR3 is TGTGCCAGCGAGCCCCCGGGGGCCCCAAAAGAGACCCAGTACTTC.